This TCR beta chain came from a study of cytomegalovirus exposure and HLA in healthy donors. Researchers ran the PCR with 60 Vbeta and 13 Jbeta primers. Source study methods: In a later analysis, the count reached approximately 80 million unique TCR beta chains, with about 12 million shared. Generated by immunoSEQ multiplex PCR, the TCRdb table keeps only in-frame clones and is missing some. V and J calls and clone size are given by that table; D and trimming were obtained from the DNA. The sample features about 96,000 clones, with roughly 3% in its top ten. This TCR derives from a woman in her 30s in good health and CMV-seronegative. The material sequenced was PBMCs.

CDR3 in amino acids: CASSYRRGYGYTF. The CDR3 coding sequence is TGTGCCAGCAGTTACCGACGGGGGTATGGCTACACCTTC. The rearrangement links TRBV6-5 to TRBJ1-2; tentative D call: TRBD1 (5 bases). The germline V gene encodes CDR1 MNHEY and CDR2 SVGAGI. CDR3 length equals 13 residues. Trimming removed 2 bases from V and 5 bases from J, with 9 bases in between.